The 22 T cell receptor beta chains given below trace back to one sample, sequenced in a study of response to subunit inactivated influenza vaccine. Via MiXCR, TCRdb re-called the RT-PCR reads, giving one row per CDR3 protein. The table has fewer than 700,000 distinct CDR3 sequences, 10% to 15% seen once. The specimen comprised PBMCs from blood, sampled 40 to 50 days after vaccination. All receptors come from a man in his fifties or sixties who received an inactivated influenza vaccine.

A few counts support this clonotype. The chain joins TRBV2 to TRBJ2-3, with 12 bases matching TRBD2. Trimming took 6 bases from V and 4 from J; bases not matched to a gene: 5. This CDR3 has 15 amino acids. Germline V gene data show CDR1 as SNHLY and CDR2 as FYNNEI. The CDR3 sequence is CASRATSGSADTQYF. The CDR3 coding sequence is TGTGCCAGCAGGGCGACTAGCGGGAGTGCAGATACGCAGTATTTT. Looking up the rest from reference TRBV2 and TRBJ2-3 gives the full variable domain: EPEVTQTPSHQVTQMGQEVILRCVPISNHLYFYWYRQILGQKVEFLVSFYNNEISEKSEIFDDQFSVERPDGSNFTLKIRSTKLEDSAMYFCASRATSGSADTQYFGPGTRLTVL.

This chain uses TRBV7-2 with TRBJ2-7; D call uncertain. Between the trimmed V and J ends, which lost 3 bases and 2 bases, there was a span of 5 bases. This CDR3 has 12 residues. Germline V lookup: CDR1 SGHTA, CDR2 FQGNSA. CDR3 sequence: CASSFLTYEQYF. In DNA, the CDR3 is TGTGCCAGCAGCTTCCTTACCTACGAGCAGTACTTC.

CDR3 sequence reads: CASSLAIPSYNEQFF. Written as DNA, the CDR3 is TGTGCCAGCAGCTTAGCTATTCCCAGTTACAATGAGCAGTTCTTC. The chain combines TRBV7-9 with TRBJ2-1; D not resolved. The CDR3 contains 15 residues. Germline V gene sequence: CDR1 SEHNR, CDR2 FQNEAQ (reference sequence). Trimming stripped 0 bases from V and 4 bases from J, with 10 bases between.

This clonotype was recorded only once. This may be a read error: a much more frequent sequence differs by one nucleotide. This chain connects TRBV20-1 to TRBJ1-3; D call uncertain. The CDR3 contains 11 residues. The germline CDR1 and CDR2 sequences are DFQATT and SNEGSKA (reference sequence). CDR3 in amino acids: CSAPQGNTISF. The CDR3 DNA sequence: TGCAGTGCTCCCCAAGGAAACACCATATCTTTT.

The chain combines TRBV10-3 with TRBJ1-5, with D maybe TRBD1 (5 bases). The CDR3 has 15 residues. V was shortened by 6 bases and J by 0 bases, with 12 bases between the two germline ends. CDR1 and CDR2 from the germline V gene are ENHRY and SYGVKD. CDR3 region: CAIREGQGSNQPQHF. The CDR3 DNA reads TGTGCCATCAGGGAAGGGCAGGGTAGCAATCAGCCCCAGCATTTT.

This clonotype was seen more than once but under ten times. CDR3 sequence: CARLLGPNYGYTF. The CDR3 DNA sequence: TGTGCCAGACTATTGGGGCCTAACTATGGCTACACCTTC. The J gene is TRBJ1-2, the V gene TRBV2; a possible D gene is TRBD1 (5 bases). The CDR3 loop spans 13 amino acids. V shed 9 bases and J shed 0 bases, with 11 bases lying between them. CDR1 is SNHLY, CDR2 FYNNEI, per germline. Looking up the rest from reference TRBV2 and TRBJ1-2 gives the full variable domain: EPEVTQTPSHQVTQMGQEVILRCVPISNHLYFYWYRQILGQKVEFLVSFYNNEISEKSEIFDDQFSVERPDGSNFTLKIRSTKLEDSAMYFCARLLGPNYGYTFGSGTRLTVV.

This clonotype occurred a few times. The chain recombines TRBV10-3 with TRBJ2-3, with TRBD1 identical over 7 bases. Trimming took 2 bases from V and 4 from J; bases not matched to a gene: 3. There are 14 residues in the CDR3. In germline, CDR1 is ENHRY, CDR2 SYGVKD. This chain's CDR3 is CAISEPGQADTQYF. Written as DNA, the CDR3 is TGTGCCATCAGTGAGCCCGGACAGGCAGATACGCAGTATTTT.

The J gene is TRBJ2-7, the V gene TRBV5-1, with D possibly TRBD2 on 6 matching bases. Trimming left V 3 bases short and J 7 bases short, with 17 bases between. CDR1 and CDR2 from the germline V gene are SGHRS and YFSETQ. The CDR3 sequence is 14 residues long. CDR3 nucleotide sequence: TGCGCCAGCAGCTGGGGGACTGAGACTGGGGAGCAGTACTTC. Translation gives CASSWGTETGEQYF.

This clonotype was found a few times. V usage is TRBV7-6 and J usage is TRBJ2-1, with 9 bases lining up with TRBD2. Germline values: CDR1 SGHVS, CDR2 FNYEAQ. J was trimmed by 8 bases and V by 1 base; bases with no gene match: 6. This CDR3 is built from 15 residues. The CDR3 loop is CASSLGLAGIDEQFF. The CDR3 DNA is TGTGCCAGCAGCTTAGGGCTAGCGGGGATTGATGAGCAGTTCTTC.

V is TRBV25-1 and J is TRBJ1-1; D may be TRBD1 (5 bases). This CDR3 spans 13 amino acids. CDR1 MGHDK and CDR2 SYGVNS come from the germline V gene. Trimming left V 6 bases short and J 0 bases short, with 8 bases between. CDR3 nucleotide sequence: TGTGCCAGCAGGGGACGGATGAACACTGAAGCTTTCTTT. It translates to CASRGRMNTEAFF.

In its sample, this clonotype was seen many times. This sequence joins TRBV20-1 and TRBJ2-1; D unresolved. The ends were cut back, 1 base at V and 4 bases at J, with 8 bases in the middle. The V gene's germline CDR1 is DFQATT and CDR2 SNEGSKA (reference sequence). The CDR3 has 13 residues. CDR3 sequence: CSARGGRYNEQFF. The CDR3 bases are TGCAGTGCTAGAGGAGGCAGATACAATGAGCAGTTCTTC.

This clonotype has at least ten counts. The genes are TRBV10-3 and TRBJ2-2; 7 bases agree with TRBD2. This CDR3 is built from 14 residues. The V segment lost 10 bases and the J segment 1 base; nucleotides outside the gene matches: 6. Germline V gene data show CDR1 as ENHRY and CDR2 as SYGVKD. The CDR3 sequence: CATDGGRNTGELFF. CDR3 DNA: TGTGCCACCGACGGGGGGAGGAACACCGGGGAGCTGTTTTTT.

The DNA of the CDR3 is TGTGCCAGCAGGGACAGGGGGCTTAATGAGCAGTTCTTC. Translating gives CASRDRGLNEQFF. This chain links TRBV14 with TRBJ2-1; 11 bases align to TRBD1. The CDR3 covers 13 residues. Losses at the gene ends were 6 bases for V and 7 bases for J; bases not matched to a gene: 2. CDR1 is SGHDN, CDR2 FVKESK, per germline. Full variable domain (remainder filled in from reference TRBV14 and TRBJ2-1): EAGVTQFPSHSVIEKGQTVTLRCDPISGHDNLYWYRRVMGKEIKFLLHFVKESKQDESGMPNNRFLAERTGGTYSTLKVQPAELEDSGVYFCASRDRGLNEQFFGPGTRLTVL.

Note on this clonotype: Since a much larger clone is just one base distant, this may be a read error. The chain has TRBV29-1 and TRBJ2-2; a possible D gene is TRBD2 (6 bases). V was trimmed by 5 bases and J by 3 bases, leaving 10 bases between them. CDR1 and CDR2 from the germline V gene are SQVTM and ANQGSEA. The CDR3 is 13 amino acids. DNA of the CDR3: TGCAGCGTTCGGCGGGAATACACCGGGGAGCTGTTTTTT. Its translation: CSVRREYTGELFF.

This chain uses TRBV10-3 with TRBJ2-1; the match to TRBD2 covers 16 bases. Germline-derived CDR1 and CDR2 are ENHRY and SYGVKD. The CDR3 spans 16 residues. V shed 10 bases, J shed 7 bases, and the junction held 10 bases outside the gene matches. CDR3 nucleotides: TGTGCCACAGGGACTAGCGGGGGGGACAGAGGAAATGAGCAGTTCTTC. Its translation: CATGTSGGDRGNEQFF.

A remark on this clonotype: The conserved closing phenylalanine or tryptophan is absent in this CDR3, likely reflecting a read error. V is TRBV5-5 and J is TRBJ2-1; possible D gene TRBD1, 5 bases. CDR3 length: 15 amino acids. CDR1 SGHKS and CDR2 YYEKEE come from the germline V gene (reference sequence). The V end was cut by 5 bases, the J end by 0 bases, with 12 bases between. CDR3 in amino acids: CASRQTASSYNEQFL. CDR3 DNA sequence: TGTGCCAGCAGACAGACAGCAAGCTCCTACAATGAGCAGTTCTTA.

The chain employs TRBV6-5 and TRBJ1-1; no clear D. The CDR3 is 13 amino acids. Germline CDR1 MNHEY, CDR2 SVGAGI. V lost 1 base and J 5 bases, leaving 8 bases between the germline ends. For the CDR3, the DNA is TGTGCCAGCAGTTACTTGGAGAGGACTGAAGCTTTCTTT. This codes for CASSYLERTEAFF.

This chain uses TRBV4-1 with TRBJ2-5; weak D call: TRBD1 (6 bases). The CDR3 has 15 amino acids. Germline V CDR1 and CDR2: MGHRA, YSYEKL. V was trimmed by 3 bases and J by 3 bases, leaving 14 bases between them. CDR3 bases: TGCGCCAGCAGCCAGGGGAATGCAGGGGAAGAGACCCAGTACTTC. This translates into CASSQGNAGEETQYF.

The gene calls are TRBV20-1 and TRBJ2-7; the match to TRBD2 covers 7 bases. Germline values: CDR1 DFQATT, CDR2 SNEGSKA (reference sequence). The CDR3 runs to 12 residues. V shed 6 bases and J 0 bases; nucleotides not matched to a gene: 2. The CDR3 region is CSARDYSYEQYF. In nucleotides, the CDR3 is TGCAGTGCCAGGGACTACTCCTACGAGCAGTACTTC.

The chain carries TRBV3-1 and TRBJ2-7, with unresolved D. Germline CDR1 reads LGHDT; CDR2 reads YNNKEL (reference sequence). This CDR3 contains 15 residues. Trimming removed 0 bases from V and 3 bases from J, with 12 bases in between. This chain's CDR3 is CASSQDQPGNYEQYF. Written as DNA, the CDR3 is TGTGCCAGCAGCCAAGATCAGCCGGGCAACTACGAGCAGTACTTC.

This clonotype was seen a few times. The chain employs TRBV6-5 and TRBJ1-6, with TRBD1 matching 7 bases. V shed 1 base and J 7 bases; nucleotides not matched to a gene: 7. Germline values: CDR1 MNHEY, CDR2 SVGAGI. The CDR3 covers 16 residues. This chain's CDR3 is CASSYLTGPRNSPLHF. CDR3 bases: TGTGCCAGCAGTTACTTGACAGGGCCTCGGAATTCACCCCTCCACTTT.

The sample holds many counts of this clonotype. The chain couples TRBV3-1 to TRBJ2-2, with 9 bases identical to TRBD1. The ends lost 4 bases at V and 9 bases at J; junction bases unmatched: 9. The germline gives CDR1 LGHDT, CDR2 YNNKEL (reference sequence). The CDR3 sequence is 15 residues long. The CDR3 DNA sequence: TGTGCCAGCAGCCCGTGGACAGGGGAGGCCAGGGAGCTGTTTTTT. It is translated as CASSPWTGEARELFF.